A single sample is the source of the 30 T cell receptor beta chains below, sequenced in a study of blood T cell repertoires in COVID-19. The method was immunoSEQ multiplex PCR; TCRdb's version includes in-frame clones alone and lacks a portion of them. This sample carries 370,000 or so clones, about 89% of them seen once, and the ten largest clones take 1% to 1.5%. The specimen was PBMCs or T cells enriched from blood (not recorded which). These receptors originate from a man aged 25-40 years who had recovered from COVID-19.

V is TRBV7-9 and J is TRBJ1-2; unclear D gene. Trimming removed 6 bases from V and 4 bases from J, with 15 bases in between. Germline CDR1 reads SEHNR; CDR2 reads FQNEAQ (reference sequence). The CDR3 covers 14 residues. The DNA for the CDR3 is TGTGCCAGCAGGAAGGAGGCCTCTAGCTATGGCTACACCTTC. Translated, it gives CASRKEASSYGYTF.

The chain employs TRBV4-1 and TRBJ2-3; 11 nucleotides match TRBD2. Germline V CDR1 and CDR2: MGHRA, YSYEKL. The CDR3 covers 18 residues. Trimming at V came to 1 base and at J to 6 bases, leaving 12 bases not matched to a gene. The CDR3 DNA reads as TGCGCCAGCAGCCAAGGGTTGGTAGCGGGGGGGCCAGGTGATACGCAGTATTTT. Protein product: CASSQGLVAGGPGDTQYF.

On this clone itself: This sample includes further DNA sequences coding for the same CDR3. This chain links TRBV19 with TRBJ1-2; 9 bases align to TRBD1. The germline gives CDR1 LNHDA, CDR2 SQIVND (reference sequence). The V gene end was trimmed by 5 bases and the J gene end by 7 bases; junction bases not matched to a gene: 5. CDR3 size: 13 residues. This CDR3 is CASSPDRGSGYTF. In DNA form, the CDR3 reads TGTGCCAGTAGTCCGGACAGGGGTAGTGGCTACACCTTC.

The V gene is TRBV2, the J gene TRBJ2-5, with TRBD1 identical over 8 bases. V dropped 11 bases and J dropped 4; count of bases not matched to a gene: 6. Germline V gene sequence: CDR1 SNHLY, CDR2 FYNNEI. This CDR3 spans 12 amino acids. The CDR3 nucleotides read TGTGCCGTTCAGGGGGCTCGAGAGACCCAGTACTTC. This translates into CAVQGARETQYF.

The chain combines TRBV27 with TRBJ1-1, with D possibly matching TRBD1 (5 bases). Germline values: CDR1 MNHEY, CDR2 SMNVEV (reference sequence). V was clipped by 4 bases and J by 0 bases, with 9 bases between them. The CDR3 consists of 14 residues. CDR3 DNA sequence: TGTGCCAGCAGTTCCAAGGGGATGAACACTGAAGCTTTCTTT. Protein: CASSSKGMNTEAFF.

The CDR3 sequence: CSAAGLNNEQFF. For the CDR3, the DNA is TGCAGCGCGGCAGGGCTTAACAATGAGCAGTTCTTC. V and J are TRBV29-1 and TRBJ2-1, with TRBD1 as a possible D gene (5 bases). Germline values: CDR1 SQVTM, CDR2 ANQGSEA. V shed 7 bases and J shed 5 bases, with 12 bases lying between them. The CDR3 length is 12 residues.

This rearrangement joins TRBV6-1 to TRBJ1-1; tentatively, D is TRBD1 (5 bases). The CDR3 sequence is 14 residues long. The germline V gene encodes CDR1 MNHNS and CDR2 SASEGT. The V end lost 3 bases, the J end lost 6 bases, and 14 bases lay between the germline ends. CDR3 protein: CASSDRGVKSEAFF. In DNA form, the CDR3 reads TGTGCCAGCAGTGATCGGGGGGTAAAGTCTGAAGCTTTCTTT.

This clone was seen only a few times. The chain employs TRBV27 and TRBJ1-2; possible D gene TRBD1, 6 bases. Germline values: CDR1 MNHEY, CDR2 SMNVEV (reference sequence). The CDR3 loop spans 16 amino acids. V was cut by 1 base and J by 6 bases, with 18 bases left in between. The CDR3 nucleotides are TGTGCCAGCAGTTTATTCGGGTCGGGGACAAGAAATGGCTACACCTTC. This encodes CASSLFGSGTRNGYTF.

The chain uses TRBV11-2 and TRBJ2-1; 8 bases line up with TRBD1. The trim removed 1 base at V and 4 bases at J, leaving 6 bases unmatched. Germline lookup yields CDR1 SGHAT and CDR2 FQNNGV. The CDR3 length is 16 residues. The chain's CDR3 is CASSLVPGQVYNEQFF. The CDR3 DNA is TGTGCCAGCAGCTTAGTTCCGGGACAGGTTTACAATGAGCAGTTCTTC.

As DNA, the CDR3 is TGTGCCAGCACACCCGGCTACGAGCAGTACTTC. Translation gives CASTPGYEQYF. The V and J genes are TRBV2 and TRBJ2-7; the D is unclear. The CDR3 sequence is 11 residues long. V lost 7 bases and J 3 bases, leaving 7 bases between the germline ends. Germline loops: CDR1 SNHLY, CDR2 FYNNEI.

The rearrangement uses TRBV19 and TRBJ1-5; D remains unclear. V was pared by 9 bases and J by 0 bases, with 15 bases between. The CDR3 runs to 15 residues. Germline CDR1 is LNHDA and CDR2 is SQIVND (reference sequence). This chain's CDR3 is CARSLGGNSNQPQHF. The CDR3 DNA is TGTGCCAGATCACTGGGAGGGAATAGCAATCAGCCCCAGCATTTT.

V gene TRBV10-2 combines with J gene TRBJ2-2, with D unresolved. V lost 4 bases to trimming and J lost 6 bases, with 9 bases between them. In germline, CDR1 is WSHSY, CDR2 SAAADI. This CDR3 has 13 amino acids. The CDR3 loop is CASSVAPAGELFF. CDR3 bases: TGCGCCAGCAGTGTTGCCCCAGCCGGGGAGCTGTTTTTT.

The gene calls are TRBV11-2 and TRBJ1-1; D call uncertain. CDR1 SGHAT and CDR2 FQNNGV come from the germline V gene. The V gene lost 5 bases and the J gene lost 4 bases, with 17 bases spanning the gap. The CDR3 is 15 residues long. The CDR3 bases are TGTGCCAGCAGCGGGTGGGAGAAAGGAGCCACTGAAGCTTTCTTT. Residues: CASSGWEKGATEAFF.

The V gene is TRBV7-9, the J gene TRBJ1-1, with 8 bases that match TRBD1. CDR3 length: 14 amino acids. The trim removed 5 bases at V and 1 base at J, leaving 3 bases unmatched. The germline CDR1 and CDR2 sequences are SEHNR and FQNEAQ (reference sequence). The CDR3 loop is CASSRTGRNTEAFF. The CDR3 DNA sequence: TGTGCCAGCAGCAGGACAGGGAGGAACACTGAAGCTTTCTTT.

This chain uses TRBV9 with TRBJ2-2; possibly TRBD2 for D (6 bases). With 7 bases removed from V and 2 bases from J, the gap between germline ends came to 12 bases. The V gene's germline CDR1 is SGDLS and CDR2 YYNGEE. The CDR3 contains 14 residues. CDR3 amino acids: CASRDWQNTGELFF. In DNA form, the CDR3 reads TGTGCCAGCCGGGACTGGCAAAACACCGGGGAGCTGTTTTTT.

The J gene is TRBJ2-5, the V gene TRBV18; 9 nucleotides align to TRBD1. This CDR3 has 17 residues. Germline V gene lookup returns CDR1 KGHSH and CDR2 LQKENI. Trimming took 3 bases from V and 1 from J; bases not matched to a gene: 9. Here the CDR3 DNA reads TGTGCCAGCTCACCGAACGGGGACAGGGATCCCCAAGAGACCCAGTACTTC. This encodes CASSPNGDRDPQETQYF.

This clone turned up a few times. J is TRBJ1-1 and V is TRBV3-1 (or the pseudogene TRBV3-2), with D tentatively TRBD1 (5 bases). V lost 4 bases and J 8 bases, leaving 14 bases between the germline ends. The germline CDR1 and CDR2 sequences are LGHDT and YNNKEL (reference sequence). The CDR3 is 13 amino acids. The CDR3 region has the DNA TGTGCCAGCAGCCCCCGTGGGGGGACCGAAGCTTTCTTT. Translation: CASSPRGGTEAFF.

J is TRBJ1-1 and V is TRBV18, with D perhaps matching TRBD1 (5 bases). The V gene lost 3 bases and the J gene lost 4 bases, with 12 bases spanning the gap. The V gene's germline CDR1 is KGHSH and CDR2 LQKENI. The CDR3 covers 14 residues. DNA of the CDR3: TGTGCCAGCTCACCGTTTAGAGACAGCACTGAAGCTTTCTTT. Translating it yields CASSPFRDSTEAFF. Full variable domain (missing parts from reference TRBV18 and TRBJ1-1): NAGVMQNPRHLVRRRGQEARLRCSPMKGHSHVYWYRQLPEEGLKFMVYLQKENIIDESGMPKERFSAEFPKEGPSILRIQQVVRGDSAAYFCASSPFRDSTEAFFGQGTRLTVV.

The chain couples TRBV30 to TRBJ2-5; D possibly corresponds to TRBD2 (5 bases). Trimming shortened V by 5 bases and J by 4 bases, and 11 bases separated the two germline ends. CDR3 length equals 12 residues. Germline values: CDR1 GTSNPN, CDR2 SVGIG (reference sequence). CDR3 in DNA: TGTGCCTGGGGCTCCGAGGGAGAGACCCAGTACTTC. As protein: CAWGSEGETQYF.

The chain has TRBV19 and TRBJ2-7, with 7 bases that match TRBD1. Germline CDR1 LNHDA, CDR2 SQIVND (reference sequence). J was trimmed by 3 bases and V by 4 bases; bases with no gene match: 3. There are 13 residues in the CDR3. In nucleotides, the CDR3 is TGTGCCAGTAGTAGAGACAGGGACTACGAGCAGTACTTC. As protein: CASSRDRDYEQYF.

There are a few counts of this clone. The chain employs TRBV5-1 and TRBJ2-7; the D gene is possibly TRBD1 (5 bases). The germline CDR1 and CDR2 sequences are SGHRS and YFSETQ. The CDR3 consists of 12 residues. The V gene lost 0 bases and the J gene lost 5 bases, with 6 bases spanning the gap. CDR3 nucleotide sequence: TGCGCCAGCAGCTTGGAGGGGCACGAGCAGTACTTC. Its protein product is CASSLEGHEQYF.

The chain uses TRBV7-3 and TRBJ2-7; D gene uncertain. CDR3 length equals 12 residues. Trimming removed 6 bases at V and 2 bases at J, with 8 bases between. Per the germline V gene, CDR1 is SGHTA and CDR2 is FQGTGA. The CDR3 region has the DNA TGTGCCAGCAGTCTGAGAGCCTACGAGCAGTACTTC. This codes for CASSLRAYEQYF.

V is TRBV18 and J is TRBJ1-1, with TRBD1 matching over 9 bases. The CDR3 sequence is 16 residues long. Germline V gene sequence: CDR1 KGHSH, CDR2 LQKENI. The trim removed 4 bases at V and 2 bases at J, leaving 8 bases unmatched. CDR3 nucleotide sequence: TGTGCCAGCTCACAACTTTTGGACAGGGGAAACACTGAAGCTTTCTTT. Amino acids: CASSQLLDRGNTEAFF.

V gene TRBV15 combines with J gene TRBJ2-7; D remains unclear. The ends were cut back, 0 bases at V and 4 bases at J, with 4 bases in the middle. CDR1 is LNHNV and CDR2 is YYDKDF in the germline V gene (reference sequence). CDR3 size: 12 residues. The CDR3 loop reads CATSRDAYEQYF. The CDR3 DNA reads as TGTGCCACCAGCAGAGATGCGTACGAGCAGTACTTC.

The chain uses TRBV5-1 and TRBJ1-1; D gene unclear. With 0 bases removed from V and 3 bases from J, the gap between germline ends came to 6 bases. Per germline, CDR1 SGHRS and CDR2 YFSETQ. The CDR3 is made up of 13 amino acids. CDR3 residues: CASSLDFDTEAFF. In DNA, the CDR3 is TGCGCCAGCAGCTTGGATTTCGACACTGAAGCTTTCTTT.

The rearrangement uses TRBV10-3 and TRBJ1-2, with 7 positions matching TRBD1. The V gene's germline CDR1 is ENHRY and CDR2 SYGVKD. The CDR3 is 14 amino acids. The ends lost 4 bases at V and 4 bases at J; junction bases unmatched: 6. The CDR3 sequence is CAISGDSDGYGYTF. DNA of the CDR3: TGTGCCATCAGTGGGGACAGTGACGGCTATGGCTACACCTTC.

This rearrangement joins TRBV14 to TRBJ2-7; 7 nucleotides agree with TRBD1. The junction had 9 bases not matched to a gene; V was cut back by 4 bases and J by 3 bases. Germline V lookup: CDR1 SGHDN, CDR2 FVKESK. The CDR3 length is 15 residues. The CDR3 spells CASSRRGTVDYEQYF. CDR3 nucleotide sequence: TGTGCCAGCAGCCGCCGAGGGACAGTGGACTACGAGCAGTACTTC.

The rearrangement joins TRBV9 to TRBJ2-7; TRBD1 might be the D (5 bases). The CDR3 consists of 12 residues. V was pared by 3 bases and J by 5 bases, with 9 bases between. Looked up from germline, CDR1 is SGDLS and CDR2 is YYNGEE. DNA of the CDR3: TGTGCCAGCAGCGGAGGACAAAACGAGCAGTACTTC. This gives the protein CASSGGQNEQYF.

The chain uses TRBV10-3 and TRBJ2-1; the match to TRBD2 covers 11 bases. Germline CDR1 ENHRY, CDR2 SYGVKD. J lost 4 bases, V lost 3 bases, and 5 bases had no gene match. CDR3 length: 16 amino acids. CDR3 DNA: TGTGCCATCAGTGATATACTAGCGGGAGAGTACAATGAGCAGTTCTTC. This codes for CAISDILAGEYNEQFF.

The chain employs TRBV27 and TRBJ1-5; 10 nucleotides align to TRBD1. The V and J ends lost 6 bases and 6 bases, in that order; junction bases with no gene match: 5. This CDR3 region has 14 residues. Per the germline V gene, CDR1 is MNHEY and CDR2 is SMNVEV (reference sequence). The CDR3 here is CASRSGTGVQPQHF. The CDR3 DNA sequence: TGTGCCAGCAGATCCGGGACAGGGGTTCAGCCCCAGCATTTT.